These T cell receptor beta chains were read from a single sample in a study of blood T cell repertoires in COVID-19. Method: immunoSEQ multiplex PCR; TCRdb's copy keeps in-frame clones and lacks some. The sample lists 130,000 to 150,000 clones; approximately 84% were seen once. What was sequenced was peripheral blood. These receptors all come from a human donor in a cohort sampled during active COVID-19. The CDR3 runs from the conserved cysteine through the conserved F or W. A D gene is named only where the DNA matches it firmly.

TRBJ1-1,.,TRBV19,CASSISGMSTEAFF
TRBJ2-3,.,TRBV5-6,CASSPGFGELTDTQYF
TRBJ2-5,TRBD2,TRBV29-1,CSVVLAGASSSETQYF
TRBJ1-1,.,TRBV20-1,CSASRWGEVRTEAFF
TRBJ2-1,TRBD2,TRBV13,CASSFGRGGFWDEQFF
TRBJ2-4,TRBD1,TRBV9,CASSVGVRGQGAGIQYF
TRBJ2-5,TRBD2,TRBV6-5,CASSSIYGGEETQYF
TRBJ2-7,TRBD1,TRBV5-5,CASSSRTGFYEQYF
TRBJ2-6,.,TRBV19,CASSKPGTGANVLTF
TRBJ1-5,.,TRBV20-1,CSASFIGNSGNQPQHF
TRBJ1-3,.,TRBV11-2,CASSPIRNTIYF
TRBJ1-2,.,TRBV3-1/TRBV3-2,CASSQNEGLTYGYTF
TRBJ2-2,TRBD2,TRBV27,CASRGLAAITGELFF
TRBJ2-2,TRBD1,TRBV18,CASSTRTGLATGELFF
TRBJ1-2,.,TRBV15,CATSRDRRGPYGYTF
TRBJ1-2,TRBD1,TRBV28,CASSPRRGQSGDTF
TRBJ2-4,TRBD2,TRBV2,CASSVEREVEDIQYF
TRBJ1-1,.,TRBV2,CASSDRGLATEAFF
TRBJ1-2,TRBD1,TRBV14,CASSQGDRGRYYGYTF
TRBJ1-5,.,TRBV5-8,CASSNGQGTNQPQHF
TRBJ2-4,TRBD2,TRBV5-4,CASRLAGGSKNIQYF
TRBJ2-4,.,TRBV6-6,CASRGGENIQYF
TRBJ2-2,TRBD2,TRBV7-8,CASSPRGAGGTGELFF
TRBJ1-5,.,TRBV28,CASSSSDSQPQHF
TRBJ2-5,.,TRBV18,CASSPQSQETQYF
TRBJ1-4,.,TRBV30,CAWDRDSNEKLFF
TRBJ2-2,.,TRBV7-3,CASSLTSGYTGELFF
TRBJ1-2,.,TRBV9,CASRRLANDYTF
TRBJ2-1,TRBD2,TRBV11-2,CASSPTRVAGGHYNEQFF
TRBJ1-3,TRBD1,TRBV7-9,CASLSWTGLGNTIYF
TRBJ2-3,TRBD2,TRBV28,CASSSPGTRFSDTQYF
TRBJ2-2,.,TRBV7-9,CASSSHKGTGELFF
TRBJ1-5,.,TRBV3-1/TRBV3-2,CASSPGHTNQPQHF
TRBJ2-7,.,TRBV2,CASSPSGYEQYF
TRBJ2-1,TRBD2,TRBV2,CASSGSGTSGGYNEQFF
TRBJ1-6,.,TRBV5-1,CASSFTGRYNSPLHF
TRBJ1-2,TRBD1,TRBV7-8,CASSPSWTGGQANYGYTF
TRBJ1-5,.,TRBV2,CASSPAGGNQPQHF
TRBJ1-5,TRBD1,TRBV7-2,CASSRPGQGGGSNQPQHF
TRBJ1-6,.,TRBV6-6,CATRTSRDINSPLHF
TRBJ2-3,TRBD2,TRBV7-9,CGAGLAGADTQYF